Each of the 27 T cell receptor beta chains below was sequenced from the same sample in a study of T-cell reconstitution after alpha-beta-depleted transplantation in children. Unique molecular identifiers were used in preparing the TCRbeta library. TCRdb recomputed calls from the PCR reads with MiXCR, one row per CDR3 protein. The sample consists of under 450,000 distinct CDR3 sequences, 15% to 20% of them appearing once. The material was PBMCs, mostly from graft donor cells, obtained 360 days after TCRalphabeta/CD19-depleted stem cell transplant. Receptor source: a boy in the first two years of life who had a stem cell transplant for Wiskott-Aldrich syndrome, so the T cells may come from the graft donor.

This clonotype was seen a few times. The chain employs TRBV6-2 or TRBV6-3 and TRBJ2-1, with 14 bases matching TRBD2. The CDR3 is 19 amino acids. Trimming cost V 4 bases and J 1 base; bases outside gene matches: 9. CDR1 and CDR2 from the germline V gene are MNHEY and SVGEGT. Here the CDR3 DNA reads TGTGCCAGCAGTTTTCCGGGACTAGCGGGAGTTGGGTCCTACAATGAGCAGTTCTTC. Residues: CASSFPGLAGVGSYNEQFF.

This clonotype was picked up a small number of times. This CDR3 reads CASSPPHLLEQYF. CDR3 in DNA: TGTGCCAGCAGTCCCCCCCACCTTCTCGAGCAGTACTTC. The rearrangement joins TRBV6-1 to TRBJ2-7; D is ambiguous. The CDR3 is 13 amino acids. Trimming shortened V by 5 bases and J by 6 bases, and 14 bases separated the two germline ends. From germline, CDR1 is MNHNS and CDR2 SASEGT.

In DNA form, the CDR3 reads TGTGCCACCAGTGACCCGAGCGGCTCTGGAAACACCATATATTTT. Encoded protein: CATSDPSGSGNTIYF. The gene calls are TRBV24-1 and TRBJ1-3; no reliable D call. The V gene's germline CDR1 is KGHDR and CDR2 SFDVKD. The CDR3 contains 15 residues. V dropped 4 bases and J dropped 0 bases, with 9 bases sitting between them.

This clonotype appeared a few times. The chain couples TRBV24-1 to TRBJ2-3, with D uncertain. The CDR3 length is 15 residues. The germline gives CDR1 KGHDR, CDR2 SFDVKD. The V and J ends lost 3 bases and 7 bases respectively, with 16 bases between them. CDR3 in DNA: TGTGCCACCAGTGATATCCGGAGCATTTCAAATACGCAGTATTTT. It specifies CATSDIRSISNTQYF.

This clonotype was picked up many times. The chain carries TRBV5-1 and TRBJ2-3, with D hard to call. The CDR3 sequence is 16 residues long. The germline V gene has CDR1 SGHRS and CDR2 YFSETQ. V dropped 0 bases and J dropped 3 bases, with 14 bases sitting between them. CDR3 DNA: TGCGCCAGCAGCTTGGCCTTCGGAGCCGCTACAGATACGCAGTATTTT. Amino acids: CASSLAFGAATDTQYF.

This clonotype came up a few times. This sequence joins TRBV7-7 and TRBJ2-5, with 9 bases fitting TRBD2. V lost 1 base to trimming and J lost 3 bases; unmatched junction nucleotides: 9. The CDR3 runs to 17 residues. The germline V gene encodes CDR1 SSHAT and CDR2 FNYEAQ (reference sequence). The CDR3 nucleotides read TGTGCCAGCAGCTTAGTCCAGCGGGGGGCCCATAAAGAGACCCAGTACTTC. Encoded protein: CASSLVQRGAHKETQYF. The whole variable domain, remainder taken from reference TRBV7-7 and TRBJ2-5, is GAGVSQSPRYKVTKRGQDVTLRCDPISSHATLYWYQQALGQGPEFLTYFNYEAQPDKSGLPSDRFSAERPEGSISTLTIQRTEQRDSAMYRCASSLVQRGAHKETQYFGPGTRLLVL.

The chain joins TRBV5-1 to TRBJ1-1; 9 positions match TRBD1. From germline, CDR1 is SGHRS and CDR2 YFSETQ. CDR3 length: 13 residues. After removal of 5 bases from V and 7 bases from J, the junction contained 6 bases not matched to a gene. CDR3 DNA: TGCGCCAGCAGTCGGACAGGGGCGGGTGAAGCTTTCTTT. Encoded protein: CASSRTGAGEAFF.

The chain combines TRBV5-1 with TRBJ2-5; 11 bases match TRBD1. Trimming took 6 bases from V and 5 from J; bases not matched to a gene: 9. There are 15 residues in the CDR3. CDR1 and CDR2 from the germline V gene are SGHRS and YFSETQ. The chain's CDR3 is CASTPSGTGGETQYF. CDR3 in DNA: TGCGCCAGCACCCCCTCTGGGACAGGGGGTGAGACCCAGTACTTC.

This clonotype was seen only a few times. The V and J genes are TRBV7-6 and TRBJ2-6; maybe TRBD1 (7 bases). Germline lookup yields CDR1 SGHVS and CDR2 FNYEAQ. The CDR3 is 17 amino acids. The ends were cut back, 2 bases at V and 0 bases at J, with 11 bases in the middle. This CDR3 is CASSLTGDFSGANVLTF. The CDR3 DNA is TGTGCCAGCAGCTTAACAGGGGACTTCTCTGGGGCCAACGTCCTGACTTTC. The full variable domain, its missing parts supplied by reference TRBV7-6 and TRBJ2-6, is GAGVSQSPRYKVTKRGQDVALRCDPISGHVSLYWYRQALGQGPEFLTYFNYEAQQDKSGLPNDRFSAERPEGSISTLTIQRTEQRDSAMYRCASSLTGDFSGANVLTFGAGSRLTVL.

The chain recombines TRBV19 with TRBJ2-1, with D uncertain. CDR3 size: 16 residues. CDR1 is LNHDA and CDR2 is SQIVND in the germline V gene (reference sequence). V lost 5 bases to trimming and J lost 4 bases, with 18 bases between them. The CDR3 bases are TGTGCCAGTAGTCCCGGAGTTGTTCACCCTTACAATGAGCAGTTCTTC. It translates to CASSPGVVHPYNEQFF.

The chain combines TRBV20-1 with TRBJ2-2, with no clear D. Germline V CDR1 and CDR2: DFQATT, SNEGSKA (reference sequence). V lost 5 bases, J lost 3 bases, and 4 bases lay in between. This CDR3 contains 11 residues. The CDR3 region is CSALYTGELFF. For the CDR3, the DNA is TGCAGTGCTCTATACACCGGGGAGCTGTTTTTT.

This chain uses TRBV12-3 or TRBV12-4 with TRBJ2-2; D unclear. Trimming pared 3 bases from V and 2 bases from J, leaving 7 bases between. The CDR3 totals 14 residues. Here the CDR3 DNA reads TGTGCCAGCAGTTTTCAGGATAACACCGGGGAGCTGTTTTTT. This sequence encodes CASSFQDNTGELFF.

The genes are TRBV12-3 or TRBV12-4 and TRBJ2-4; D not resolved. This CDR3 spans 16 amino acids. The V end lost 4 bases, the J end lost 1 base, and 14 bases lay between the germline ends. The CDR3 region has the DNA TGTGCCAGCAGTTCCGAGCCTAGTCGGGCCAAAAACATTCAGTACTTC. Translating it yields CASSSEPSRAKNIQYF.

The chain carries TRBV7-7 and TRBJ2-5; D might be TRBD2 (6 bases). The V end was cut by 4 bases, the J end by 1 base, with 10 bases between. From germline, CDR1 is SSHAT and CDR2 FNYEAQ (reference sequence). There are 14 residues in the CDR3. CDR3 DNA sequence: TGTGCCAGCAGCTCCGGAGGGGTCCAAGAGACCCAGTACTTC. Translation: CASSSGGVQETQYF.

The chain employs TRBV5-1 and TRBJ2-1, with 10 nucleotides matching TRBD2. CDR1 and CDR2 from the germline V gene are SGHRS and YFSETQ. The junction had 7 bases not matched to a gene; V was cut back by 0 bases and J by 4 bases. The CDR3 totals 17 residues. The CDR3 DNA reads as TGCGCCAGCAGCTTGGGGACTAGCGGACCTCAATACAATGAGCAGTTCTTC. This codes for CASSLGTSGPQYNEQFF.

The chain couples TRBV29-1 to TRBJ2-3; no firm D call. Germline V CDR1 and CDR2: SQVTM, ANQGSEA. The CDR3 covers 13 residues. With 8 bases removed from V and 2 bases from J, the gap between germline ends came to 14 bases. CDR3 coding DNA: TGCAGCTCAAGGAGAGCCCTCACAGATACGCAGTATTTT. Its protein is CSSRRALTDTQYF.

The chain joins TRBV4-3 to TRBJ2-6; D is uncertain. The germline V gene encodes CDR1 LGHNA and CDR2 YSLEER. With 0 bases removed from V and 4 bases from J, the gap between germline ends came to 13 bases. The CDR3 totals 17 residues. CDR3 protein: CASSQDGVPFGANVLTF. The CDR3 region has the DNA TGCGCCAGCAGCCAAGATGGGGTGCCCTTCGGGGCCAACGTCCTGACTTTC.

This clonotype was counted only a few times. This chain connects TRBV7-8 to TRBJ2-1, with 13 bases identical to TRBD2. The CDR3 has 20 residues. CDR1 and CDR2 (germline): SGHVS, FQNEAQ. With V trimmed by 1 base and J by 4 bases, 13 bases remained unmatched. CDR3 region: CASSLVTSGRLSPKYNEQFF. Here the CDR3 DNA reads TGTGCCAGCAGCTTAGTGACTAGCGGGAGGTTAAGTCCCAAGTACAATGAGCAGTTCTTC.

This clonotype was picked up a small number of times. J is TRBJ2-3 and V is TRBV7-9; D is uncertain. The CDR3 has 14 amino acids. With 5 bases removed from V and 1 base from J, the gap between germline ends came to 10 bases. The V gene's germline CDR1 is SEHNR and CDR2 FQNEAQ (reference sequence). The CDR3 region has the DNA TGTGCCAGCAGCAGACTGCCTGGCACAGATACGCAGTATTTT. This gives the protein CASSRLPGTDTQYF. Supplemented by reference TRBV7-9 and TRBJ2-3, the full variable domain reads DTGVSQNPRHKITKRGQNVTFRCDPISEHNRLYWYRQTLGQGPEFLTYFQNEAQLEKSRLLSDRFSAERPKGSFSTLEIQRTEQGDSAMYLCASSRLPGTDTQYFGPGTRLTVL.

This clonotype was observed a few times. This chain joins TRBV4-1 and TRBJ2-1; TRBD2 matches at 8 bases. This CDR3 is built from 16 residues. J lost 7 bases, V lost 0 bases, and 8 bases had no gene match. Germline loops: CDR1 MGHRA, CDR2 YSYEKL. In DNA, the CDR3 is TGCGCCAGCAGCCAAGATCTCCGGGGGGGCCCTAATGAGCAGTTCTTC. This codes for CASSQDLRGGPNEQFF.

This clonotype was observed a few times. The rearrangement uses TRBV28 and TRBJ2-7; D remains ambiguous. CDR1 is MDHEN, CDR2 SYDVKM, per germline. Trimming took off 2 bases at V and 1 base at J, with 15 bases between the two ends. This CDR3 has 16 residues. Here the CDR3 DNA reads TGTGCCAGCAGTTTACTGGGAAGATTGGGGTCCTACGAGCAGTACTTC. Translation: CASSLLGRLGSYEQYF.

This clonotype was counted at least ten times. At one of its ends the junction is not consistent with the germline gene, which may arise from a read error. The CDR3 protein is CASSLTEETQYF. The CDR3 DNA follows: TGTGCCAGCAGTCTGACCGAAGAGACCCAGTACTTC. This chain links TRBV5-1 with TRBJ2-5; no clear D. The length of the CDR3 is 12 residues. Germline V gene lookup returns CDR1 SGHRS and CDR2 YFSETQ.

The chain uses TRBV5-1 and TRBJ2-5; possibly TRBD2 for D (6 bases). With 2 bases removed from V and 5 bases from J, the gap between germline ends came to 16 bases. There are 15 residues in the CDR3. Germline values: CDR1 SGHRS, CDR2 YFSETQ. The CDR3 region has the DNA TGCGCCAGCAGCTTAACCGGGACGGGGAGGGAGACCCAGTACTTC. Its protein product is CASSLTGTGRETQYF.

This clonotype was observed a few times. The genes are TRBV28 and TRBJ1-3; unclear D gene. The CDR3 length is 13 residues. Germline V gene sequence: CDR1 MDHEN, CDR2 SYDVKM. The germline V and J ends were trimmed by 6 bases and 4 bases, with 10 bases remaining between them. CDR3 protein: CASRLPKGNTIYF. In DNA form, the CDR3 reads TGTGCCAGCAGGCTGCCGAAAGGAAACACCATATATTTT.

The V gene is TRBV24-1, the J gene TRBJ2-5, with D possibly matching TRBD2 (5 bases). The length of the CDR3 is 13 residues. The germline V and J ends were trimmed by 3 bases and 3 bases, with 7 bases remaining between them. Germline CDR1 reads KGHDR; CDR2 reads SFDVKD. The CDR3 loop is CATSDPGKETQYF. The CDR3 nucleotides are TGTGCCACCAGTGATCCGGGGAAAGAGACCCAGTACTTC.

This chain connects TRBV6-6 to TRBJ2-2; D gene unclear. The length of the CDR3 is 13 residues. The V gene's germline CDR1 is MNHNY and CDR2 SVGAGI (reference sequence). The V end lost 2 bases, the J end lost 5 bases, and 6 bases lay between the germline ends. CDR3 nucleotide sequence: TGTGCCAGCAGTTACGGAGCGACCGGGGAGCTGTTTTTT. This translates into CASSYGATGELFF.

As DNA, the CDR3 is TGTGCCAGCAGCCAACGCCGGGACTCCTACGAGCAGTACTTC. It is translated as CASSQRRDSYEQYF. The V call is TRBV12-3 or TRBV12-4, the J call TRBJ2-7; possible D gene TRBD2, 5 bases. This CDR3 spans 14 amino acids. Trimming left V 6 bases short and J 0 bases short, with 12 bases between.